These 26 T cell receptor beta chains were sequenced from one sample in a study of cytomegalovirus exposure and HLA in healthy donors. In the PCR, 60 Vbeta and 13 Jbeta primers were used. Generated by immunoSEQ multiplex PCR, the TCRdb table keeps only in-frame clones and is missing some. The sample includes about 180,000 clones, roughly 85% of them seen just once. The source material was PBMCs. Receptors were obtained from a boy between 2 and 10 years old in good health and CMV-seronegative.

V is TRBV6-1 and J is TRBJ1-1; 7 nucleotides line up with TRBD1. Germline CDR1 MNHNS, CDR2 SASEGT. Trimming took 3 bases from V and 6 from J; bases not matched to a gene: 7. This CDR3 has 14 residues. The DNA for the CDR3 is TGTGCCAGCAGTGATCGAGGGGGCGCGGCTGAAGCTTTCTTT. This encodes CASSDRGGAAEAFF.

The CDR3 DNA sequence: TGTGCCAGCAGCTCCTTACAGGGAACGGTGAAAGGCTACACCTTC. Its protein is CASSSLQGTVKGYTF. This chain uses TRBV11-2 with TRBJ1-2; possibly TRBD1 for D (6 bases). Germline CDR1 is SGHAT and CDR2 is FQNNGV. Trimming pared 4 bases from V and 8 bases from J, leaving 20 bases between. The CDR3 totals 15 residues.

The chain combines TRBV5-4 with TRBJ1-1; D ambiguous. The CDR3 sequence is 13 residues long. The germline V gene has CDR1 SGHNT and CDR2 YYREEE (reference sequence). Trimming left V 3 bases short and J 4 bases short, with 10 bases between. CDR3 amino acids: CASSYNGGTEAFF. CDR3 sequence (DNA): TGTGCCAGCAGCTACAACGGAGGCACTGAAGCTTTCTTT. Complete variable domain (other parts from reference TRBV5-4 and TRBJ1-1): ETGVTQSPTHLIKTRGQQVTLRCSSQSGHNTVSWYQQALGQGPQFIFQYYREEENGRGNFPPRFSGLQFPNYSSELNVNALELDDSALYLCASSYNGGTEAFFGQGTRLTVV.

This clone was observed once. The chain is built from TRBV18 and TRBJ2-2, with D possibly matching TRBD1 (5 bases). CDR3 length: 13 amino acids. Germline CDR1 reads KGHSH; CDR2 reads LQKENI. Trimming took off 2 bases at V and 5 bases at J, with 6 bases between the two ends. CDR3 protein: CASSPKGTGELFF. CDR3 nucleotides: TGTGCCAGCTCACCAAAGGGGACCGGGGAGCTGTTTTTT.

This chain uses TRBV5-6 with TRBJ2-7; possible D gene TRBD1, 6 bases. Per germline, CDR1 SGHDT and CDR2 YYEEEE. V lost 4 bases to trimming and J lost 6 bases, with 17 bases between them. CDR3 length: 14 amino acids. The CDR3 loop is CASSTLHRVSEQYF. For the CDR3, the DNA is TGTGCCAGCAGCACGCTACACAGGGTCAGCGAGCAGTACTTC.

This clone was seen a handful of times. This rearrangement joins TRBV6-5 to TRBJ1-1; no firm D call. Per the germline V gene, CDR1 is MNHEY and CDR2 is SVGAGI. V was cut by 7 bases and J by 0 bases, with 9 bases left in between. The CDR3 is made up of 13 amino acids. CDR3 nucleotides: TGTGCCAGCATTGCAGATATGAACACTGAAGCTTTCTTT. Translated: CASIADMNTEAFF.

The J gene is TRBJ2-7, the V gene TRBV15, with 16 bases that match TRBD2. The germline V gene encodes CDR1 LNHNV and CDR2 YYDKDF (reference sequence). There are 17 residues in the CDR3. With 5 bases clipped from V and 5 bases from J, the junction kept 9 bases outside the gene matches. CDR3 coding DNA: TGTGCCACCAGCCCCCGCAGGGGGACTAGCGGGAGGGACGAGCAGTACTTC. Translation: CATSPRRGTSGRDEQYF.

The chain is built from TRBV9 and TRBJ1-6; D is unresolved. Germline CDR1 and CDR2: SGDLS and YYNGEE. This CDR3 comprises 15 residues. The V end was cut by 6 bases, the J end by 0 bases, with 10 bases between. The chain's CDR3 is CASNIEGSYNSPLHF. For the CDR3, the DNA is TGTGCCAGCAACATTGAGGGCTCCTATAATTCACCCCTCCACTTT.

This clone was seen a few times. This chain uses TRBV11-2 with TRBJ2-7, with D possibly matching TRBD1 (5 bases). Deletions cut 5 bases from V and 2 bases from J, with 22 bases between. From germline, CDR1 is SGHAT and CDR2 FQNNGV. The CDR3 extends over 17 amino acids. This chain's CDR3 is CASSPNQVGQVAYEQYF. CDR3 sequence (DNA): TGTGCCAGCAGCCCAAACCAAGTGGGGCAGGTAGCCTACGAGCAGTACTTC.

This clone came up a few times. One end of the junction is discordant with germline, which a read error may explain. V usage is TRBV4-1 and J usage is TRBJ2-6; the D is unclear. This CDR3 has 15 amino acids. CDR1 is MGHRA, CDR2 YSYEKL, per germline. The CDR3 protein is CASSQDNSGANVLTF. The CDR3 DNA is TGTGCCAGCAGCCAAGACAACTCTGGGGCCAACGTCCTGACTTTC.

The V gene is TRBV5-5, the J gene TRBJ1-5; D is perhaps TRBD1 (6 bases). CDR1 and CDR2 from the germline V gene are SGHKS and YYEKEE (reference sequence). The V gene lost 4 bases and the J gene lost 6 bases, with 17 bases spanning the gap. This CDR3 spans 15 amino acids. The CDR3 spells CASSRIRGGSQPQHF. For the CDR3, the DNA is TGTGCCAGCAGCCGAATCAGGGGTGGAAGTCAGCCCCAGCATTTT. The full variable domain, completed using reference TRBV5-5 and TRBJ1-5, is DAGVTQSPTHLIKTRGQQVTLRCSPISGHKSVSWYQQVLGQGPQFIFQYYEKEERGRGNFPDRFSARQFPNYSSELNVNALLLGDSALYLCASSRIRGGSQPQHFGDGTRLSIL.

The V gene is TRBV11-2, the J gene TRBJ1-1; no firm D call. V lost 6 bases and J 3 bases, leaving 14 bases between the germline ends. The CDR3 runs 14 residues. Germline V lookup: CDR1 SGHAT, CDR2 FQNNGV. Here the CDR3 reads CASRQHRPDTEAFF. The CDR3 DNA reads TGTGCCAGCAGGCAACACCGCCCTGACACTGAAGCTTTCTTT.

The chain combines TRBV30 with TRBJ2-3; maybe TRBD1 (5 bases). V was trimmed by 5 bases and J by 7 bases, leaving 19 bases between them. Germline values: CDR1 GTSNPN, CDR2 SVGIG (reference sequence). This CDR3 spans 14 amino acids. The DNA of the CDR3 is TGTGCCTGGGGGGCCTATTTGGGTGCCAATACGCAGTATTTT. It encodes CAWGAYLGANTQYF.

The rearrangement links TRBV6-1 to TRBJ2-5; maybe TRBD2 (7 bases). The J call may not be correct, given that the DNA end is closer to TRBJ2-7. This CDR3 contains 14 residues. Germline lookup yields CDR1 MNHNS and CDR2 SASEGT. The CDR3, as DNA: TGTGCCAGCACCGAGGGGGGGGTGGACTACGAGCAGTACTTC. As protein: CASTEGGVDYEQYF.

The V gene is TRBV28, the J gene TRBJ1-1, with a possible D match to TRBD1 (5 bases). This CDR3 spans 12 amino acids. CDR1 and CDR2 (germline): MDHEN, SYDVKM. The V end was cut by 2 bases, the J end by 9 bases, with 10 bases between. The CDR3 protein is CASSLSQGKAFF. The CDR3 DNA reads TGTGCCAGCAGTTTAAGTCAGGGCAAAGCTTTCTTT.

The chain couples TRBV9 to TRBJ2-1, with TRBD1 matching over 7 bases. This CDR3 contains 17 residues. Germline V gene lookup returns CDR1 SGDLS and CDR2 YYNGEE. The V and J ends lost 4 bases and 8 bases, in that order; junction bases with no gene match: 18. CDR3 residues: CASSTHQTGFSGDEQFF. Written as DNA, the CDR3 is TGTGCCAGCAGCACACATCAGACAGGGTTTAGTGGTGATGAGCAGTTCTTC.

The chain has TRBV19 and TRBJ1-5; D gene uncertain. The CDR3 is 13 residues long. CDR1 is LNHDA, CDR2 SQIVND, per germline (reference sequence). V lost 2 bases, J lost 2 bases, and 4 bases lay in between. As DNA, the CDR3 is TGTGCCAGTAGTATATCTGGCAATCAGCCCCAGCATTTT. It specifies CASSISGNQPQHF.

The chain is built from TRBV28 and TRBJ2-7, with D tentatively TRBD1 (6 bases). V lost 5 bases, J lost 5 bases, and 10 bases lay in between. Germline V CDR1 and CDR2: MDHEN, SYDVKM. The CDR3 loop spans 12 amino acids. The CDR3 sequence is CASSPQGNEQYF. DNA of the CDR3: TGTGCCAGCAGTCCACAGGGAAACGAGCAGTACTTC.

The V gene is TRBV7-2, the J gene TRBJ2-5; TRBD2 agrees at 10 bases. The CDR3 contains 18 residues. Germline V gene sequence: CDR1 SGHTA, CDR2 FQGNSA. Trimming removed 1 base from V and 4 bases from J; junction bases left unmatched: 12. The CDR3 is CASSLGGWVAGGGETQYF. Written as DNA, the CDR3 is TGTGCCAGCAGCTTAGGTGGTTGGGTAGCGGGAGGTGGAGAGACCCAGTACTTC.

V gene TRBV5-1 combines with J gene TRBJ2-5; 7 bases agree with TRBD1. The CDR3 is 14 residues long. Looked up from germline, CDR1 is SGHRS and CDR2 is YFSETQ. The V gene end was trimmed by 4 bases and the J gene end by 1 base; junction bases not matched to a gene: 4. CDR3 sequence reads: CASSPRDSQETQYF. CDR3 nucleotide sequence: TGCGCCAGCAGCCCGAGGGACAGCCAAGAGACCCAGTACTTC.

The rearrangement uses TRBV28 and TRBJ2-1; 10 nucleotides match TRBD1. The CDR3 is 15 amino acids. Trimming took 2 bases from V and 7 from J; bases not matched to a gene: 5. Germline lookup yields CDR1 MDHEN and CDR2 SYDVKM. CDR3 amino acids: CASSLVWTGGNEQFF. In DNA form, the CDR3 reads TGTGCCAGCAGTTTAGTCTGGACAGGGGGTAATGAGCAGTTCTTC.

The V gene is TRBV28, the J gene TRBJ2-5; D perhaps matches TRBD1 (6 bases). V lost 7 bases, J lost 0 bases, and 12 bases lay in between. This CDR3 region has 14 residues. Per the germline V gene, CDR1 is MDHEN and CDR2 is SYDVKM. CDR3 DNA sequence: TGTGCCAGCACAGGGACACCGTACCAAGAGACCCAGTACTTC. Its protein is CASTGTPYQETQYF. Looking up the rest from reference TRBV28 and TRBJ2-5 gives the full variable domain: DVKVTQSSRYLVKRTGEKVFLECVQDMDHENMFWYRQDPGLGLRLIYFSYDVKMKEKGDIPEGYSVSREKKERFSLILESASTNQTSMYLCASTGTPYQETQYFGPGTRLLVL.

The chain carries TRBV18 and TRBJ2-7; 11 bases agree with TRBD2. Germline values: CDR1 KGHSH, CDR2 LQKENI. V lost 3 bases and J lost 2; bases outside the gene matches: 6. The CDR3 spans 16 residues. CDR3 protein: CASSPRTSGFPYEQYF. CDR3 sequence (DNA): TGTGCCAGCTCACCGCGGACTAGCGGGTTCCCCTACGAGCAGTACTTC.

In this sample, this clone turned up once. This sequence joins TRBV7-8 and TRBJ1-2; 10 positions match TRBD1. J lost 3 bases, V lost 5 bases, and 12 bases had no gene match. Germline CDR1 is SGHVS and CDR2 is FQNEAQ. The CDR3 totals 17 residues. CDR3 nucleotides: TGTGCCAGCAGCACACCGGGACAGGGGACGCGAGACTATGGCTACACCTTC. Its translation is CASSTPGQGTRDYGYTF.

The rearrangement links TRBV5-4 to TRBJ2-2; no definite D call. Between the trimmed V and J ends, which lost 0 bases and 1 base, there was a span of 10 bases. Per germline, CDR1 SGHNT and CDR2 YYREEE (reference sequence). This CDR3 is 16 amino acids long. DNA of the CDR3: TGTGCCAGCAGCTTGGATTCAGTCGTGAACACCGGGGAGCTGTTTTTT. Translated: CASSLDSVVNTGELFF.

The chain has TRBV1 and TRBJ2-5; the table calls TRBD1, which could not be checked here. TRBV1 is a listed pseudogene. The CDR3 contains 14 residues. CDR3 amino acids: CTRKGDNPQETQYF. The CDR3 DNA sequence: TGCACCCGCAAGGGGGACAACCCTCAAGAGACCCAGTACTTC.